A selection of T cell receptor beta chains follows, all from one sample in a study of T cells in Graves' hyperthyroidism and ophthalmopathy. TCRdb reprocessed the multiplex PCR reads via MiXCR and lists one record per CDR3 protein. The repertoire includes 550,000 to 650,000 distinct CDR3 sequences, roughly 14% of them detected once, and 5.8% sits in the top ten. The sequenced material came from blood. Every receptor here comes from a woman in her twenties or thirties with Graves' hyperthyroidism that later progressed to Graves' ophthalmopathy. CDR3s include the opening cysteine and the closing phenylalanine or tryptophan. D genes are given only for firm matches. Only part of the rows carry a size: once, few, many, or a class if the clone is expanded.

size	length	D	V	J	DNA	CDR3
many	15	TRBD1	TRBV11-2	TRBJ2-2	TGTGCCAGCAGCTCTCCGGGACAGGGGACCGGGGAGCTGTTTTTT	CASSSPGQGTGELFF
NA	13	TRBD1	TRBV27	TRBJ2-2	TGTGCCAGCGGGGGACAGGGAACCGGGGAGCTGTTTTTT	CASGGQGTGELFF
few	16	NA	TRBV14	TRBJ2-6	TGTGCCAGCAGCCAAGGCCGGTTCCTCGGGGCCAACGTCCTGACTTTC	CASSQGRFLGANVLTF
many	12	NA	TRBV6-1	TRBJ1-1	TGTGCCTCCGTCGACTTGAACACTGAAGCTTTCTTT	CASVDLNTEAFF
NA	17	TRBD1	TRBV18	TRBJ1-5	TGTGCCAGCTCACGATTCGACAGGGGAGCGGGGAATCAGCCCCAGCATTTT	CASSRFDRGAGNQPQHF
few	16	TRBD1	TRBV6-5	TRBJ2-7	TGTGCCAGCAGTTACCTTATCACAGGGGGCATGAACGAGCAGTACTTC	CASSYLITGGMNEQYF
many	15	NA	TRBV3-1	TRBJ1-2	TGTGCCAGCAGCCAAGAAGGGGTAGGGGCCTATGGCTACACCTTC	CASSQEGVGAYGYTF
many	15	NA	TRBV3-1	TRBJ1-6	TGTGCCAGCAGCCAAGGCGGGGGGCAAAATTCACCCCTCCACTTT	CASSQGGGQNSPLHF
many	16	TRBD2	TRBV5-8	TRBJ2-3	TGTGCCAGCAGTCAATCCGGGACTAGAATTTCGGATACGCAGTATTTT	CASSQSGTRISDTQYF
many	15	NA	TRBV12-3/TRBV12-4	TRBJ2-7	TGTGCCAGCAGTCCCCGAGTGGCAGTTACCTACGAGCAGTACTTC	CASSPRVAVTYEQYF
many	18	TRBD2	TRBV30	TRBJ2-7	TGTGCCTGGAGTGCCTTCTTGACTAGCGGGGGCAGCTCCTACGAGCAGTACTTC	CAWSAFLTSGGSSYEQYF
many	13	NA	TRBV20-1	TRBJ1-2	TGCAGTGCTCCGATGAAGGACGGGAAGGGCTACACCTTC	CSAPMKDGKGYTF